This TCR beta chain came from a study of T cell changes during pregnancy in multiple sclerosis. The assay was immunoSEQ multiplex PCR, and TCRdb's table has in-frame clones only and misses some. Of about 24,000 clones in the sample, 90% are singletons; the top ten hold 9.4%. The source of this sequence is a female donor in good health, enrolled as a control in a pregnancy study. The specimen was CD8+ T cells from peripheral blood mononuclear cells, collected in the third trimester of pregnancy.

In DNA, the CDR3 is TGTGCCAGCAGCTTCAGACTAGCGGAATACAATGAGCAGTTCTTC. It encodes CASSFRLAEYNEQFF. The chain couples TRBV7-9 to TRBJ2-1; TRBD2 agrees at 9 bases. V shed 3 bases, J shed 4 bases, and the junction held 4 bases outside the gene matches. CDR1 and CDR2 (germline): SEHNR, FQNEAQ (reference sequence). The CDR3 totals 15 residues. Full variable domain (rest looked up from reference TRBV7-9 and TRBJ2-1): DTGVSQNPRHKITKRGQNVTFRCDPISEHNRLYWYRQTLGQGPEFLTYFQNEAQLEKSRLLSDRFSAERPKGSFSTLEIQRTEQGDSAMYLCASSFRLAEYNEQFFGPGTRLTVL.